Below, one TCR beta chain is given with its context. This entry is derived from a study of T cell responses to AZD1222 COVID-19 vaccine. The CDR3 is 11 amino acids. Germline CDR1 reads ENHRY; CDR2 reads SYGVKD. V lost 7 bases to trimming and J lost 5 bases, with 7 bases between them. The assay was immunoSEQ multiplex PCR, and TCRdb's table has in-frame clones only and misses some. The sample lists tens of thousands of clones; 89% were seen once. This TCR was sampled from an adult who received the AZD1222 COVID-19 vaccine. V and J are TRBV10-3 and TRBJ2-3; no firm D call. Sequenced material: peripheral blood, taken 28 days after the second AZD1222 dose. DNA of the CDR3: TGTGCCATCAAACAAGGAGATACGCAGTATTTT. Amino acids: CAIKQGDTQYF.